This T cell receptor beta chain emerged from a study of blood T cell repertoires in COVID-19. Study summary: Sample material is recorded as cDNA or gDNA derived from T cells, B-cell-depleted T cells, or PBMCs.

V was pared by 5 bases and J by 3 bases, with 14 bases between. The CDR3 is 14 amino acids. Germline lookup yields CDR1 PRHDT and CDR2 FYEKMQ (reference sequence). TCRdb keeps only in-frame clones here, not all; method: immunoSEQ multiplex PCR. The table has roughly 250,000 clones, about 88% seen once. In terms of age and location, participants ranged from roughly 18 to 90 years and lived in 24 US areas. Participants' own reports of clinical history determined their cohort assignment. Recovered Cohort 3 donors showed two negative PCRs, clearance, or symptom resolution. The rearrangement uses TRBV13 and TRBJ2-7; D may be TRBD1 (5 bases). The source of this sequence is a woman aged 50 to 60 who had recovered from COVID-19. Sample: PBMCs or T cells enriched from blood (not recorded which). In nucleotides, the CDR3 is TGTGCCAGCAGCACCTCCTCAGGGAACTACGAGCAGTACTTC. Its protein is CASSTSSGNYEQYF.